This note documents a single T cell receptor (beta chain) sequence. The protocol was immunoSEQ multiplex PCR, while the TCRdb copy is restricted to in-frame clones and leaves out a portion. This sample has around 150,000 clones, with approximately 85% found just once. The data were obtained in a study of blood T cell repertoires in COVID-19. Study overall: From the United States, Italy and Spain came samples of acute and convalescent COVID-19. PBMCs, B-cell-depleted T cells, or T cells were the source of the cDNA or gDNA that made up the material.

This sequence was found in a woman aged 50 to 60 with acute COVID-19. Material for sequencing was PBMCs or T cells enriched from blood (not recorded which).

The CDR3 loop reads CASSLSTSGKSYEQYF. The CDR3 nucleotides read TGTGCCAGCAGCTTATCGACTAGCGGGAAGTCCTACGAGCAGTACTTC. V gene TRBV7-2 combines with J gene TRBJ2-7; 11 bases align to TRBD2. Germline CDR1 is SGHTA and CDR2 is FQGNSA. This CDR3 contains 16 residues. The V segment lost 2 bases and the J segment 1 base; nucleotides outside the gene matches: 4. Using reference TRBV7-2 and TRBJ2-7 for the parts outside the CDR3, the full variable domain is GAGVSQSPSNKVTEKGKDVELRCDPISGHTALYWYRQSLGQGLEFLIYFQGNSAPDKSGLPSDRFSAERTGGSVSTLTIQRTQQEDSAVYLCASSLSTSGKSYEQYFGPGTRLTVT.